Here is one T cell receptor beta chain with its context. Its antigen is undetermined. Germline and junction disagree at one end, which may indicate a read error. This entry is derived from a study of cytomegalovirus exposure and HLA in healthy donors. The PCR employed 60 Vbeta primers together with 13 Jbeta primers. The data were produced by immunoSEQ multiplex PCR, yet TCRdb's version contains in-frame clones alone and is incomplete. This table holds roughly 110,000 clones, 55% to 85% found once. Regarding the study as a whole: Some V segments could not be told apart, so they were left out, TRBV6-2 and TRBV6-3 among them.

CDR1 is SEHNR and CDR2 is FQNEAQ in the germline V gene (reference sequence). The CDR3 is made up of 18 amino acids. V gene TRBV7-9 combines with J gene TRBJ1-2, with 10 positions matching TRBD1. The sequenced material came from PBMCs. The TCR sequence derives from a man aged 25-45 years in good health and CMV-seronegative. The CDR3 spells CSSSLEALRQGASYGYTF. The CDR3 region has the DNA TGTTCCAGCAGCTTAGAAGCATTGAGACAGGGGGCTTCCTATGGCTACACCTTC. The full variable domain, in which reference TRBV7-9 and TRBJ1-2 provide the parts outside the CDR3, is DTGVSQNPRHKITKRGQNVTFRCDPISEHNRLYWYRQTLGQGPEFLTYFQNEAQLEKSRLLSDRFSAERPKGSFSTLEIQRTEQGDSAMYLCSSSLEALRQGASYGYTFGSGTRLTVV.